The 20 T cell receptor beta chains below come from one sample, sequenced in a study of T cell repertoires in cytomegalovirus infection. For these receptors, no antigen is known. MiXCR was run by TCRdb on the reads, yielding one entry per CDR3 protein. Of about 110,000 distinct CDR3 sequences in the sample, under 30% were seen once. This specimen consisted of CD8+ T cells from cultured PBMCs, obtained from culture after CMV antigen stimulation. The receptor source for this set is a human donor in good health (CMV status not recorded). Some clones in this sample may be carry-over from other donors' samples.

J is TRBJ1-5 and V is TRBV7-8, with no clear D. The CDR3 consists of 15 residues. Germline-derived CDR1 and CDR2 are SGHVS and FQNEAQ. The V and J ends lost 5 bases and 0 bases respectively, with 11 bases between them. The CDR3 region is CASSRVGSSNQPQHF. The CDR3 nucleotides are TGTGCCAGCAGCAGAGTAGGGAGTAGCAATCAGCCCCAGCATTTT.

The V and J genes are TRBV7-9 and TRBJ1-2, with D hard to call. The CDR3 consists of 12 residues. Trimming took 9 bases from V and 6 from J, leaving 14 bases between them. Germline CDR1 and CDR2: SEHNR and FQNEAQ (reference sequence). The CDR3 loop is CASVEGYNGYTF. The CDR3 DNA reads TGTGCCAGTGTCGAAGGGTATAATGGCTACACCTTC.

The V call is TRBV5-1, the J call TRBJ2-6, with D uncertain. Germline CDR1 and CDR2: SGHRS and YFSETQ. The CDR3 is 13 amino acids. Deletions cut 4 bases from V and 3 bases from J, with 5 bases between. CDR3 sequence (DNA): TGCGCCAGCAGCGGGTATGGGGCCAACGTCCTGACTTTC. Its protein product is CASSGYGANVLTF.

This clonotype was detected only a few times. The chain employs TRBV2 and TRBJ2-3; no definite D call. The CDR3 covers 12 residues. V dropped 4 bases and J dropped 6 bases, with 8 bases sitting between them. Per germline, CDR1 SNHLY and CDR2 FYNNEI. The CDR3 here is CASSGSLDTQYF. CDR3 bases: TGTGCCAGCAGTGGGTCGCTGGATACGCAGTATTTT.

On this clonotype: The germline gene is not matched at one end of the junction; a read error may be the cause. This chain uses TRBV7-6 with TRBJ1-4; 8 nucleotides match TRBD1. Germline V lookup: CDR1 SGHVS, CDR2 FNYEAQ. The CDR3 sequence is 15 residues long. The chain's CDR3 is CANSPLGTGNEKLFF. DNA of the CDR3: TGTGCCAACAGCCCCCTAGGGACAGGAAATGAAAAACTGTTTTTT.

This sequence joins TRBV7-9 and TRBJ2-1, with D possibly matching TRBD2 (6 bases). Trimming cost V 7 bases and J 0 bases, with 16 bases left between them. Germline values: CDR1 SEHNR, CDR2 FQNEAQ (reference sequence). This CDR3 is 16 amino acids long. The CDR3: CASTLSGGVSYNEQFF. DNA for the CDR3: TGTGCCAGCACCCTGTCGGGCGGGGTCTCCTACAATGAGCAGTTCTTC.

In DNA, the CDR3 is TGTGCCAGCAGTGACACCCTGAACACTGAAGCTTTCTTT. It codes for CASSDTLNTEAFF. The chain combines TRBV2 with TRBJ1-1; D uncertain. V lost 3 bases and J lost 0, with 5 bases in between. CDR1 is SNHLY and CDR2 is FYNNEI in the germline V gene. The CDR3 loop spans 13 amino acids.

V is TRBV10-2 and J is TRBJ2-2; D remains ambiguous. This CDR3 has 12 residues. Germline CDR1 reads WSHSY; CDR2 reads SAAADI. The CDR3 is CVTATNTGELFF. The CDR3 DNA reads TGCGTCACAGCCACGAACACCGGGGAGCTGTTTTTT.

The chain couples TRBV7-2 to TRBJ2-2, with D possibly TRBD1 on 5 matching bases. The CDR3 runs 13 residues. Germline V gene data show CDR1 as SGHTA and CDR2 as FQGNSA. Trimming left V 5 bases short and J 6 bases short, with 10 bases between. The CDR3 protein is CASSPGSAGELFF. In DNA, the CDR3 is TGTGCCAGCAGCCCAGGGTCCGCCGGGGAGCTGTTTTTT.

This clonotype was seen only once. This sequence joins TRBV27 and TRBJ1-1; perhaps TRBD1 as D (5 bases). Germline V gene data show CDR1 as MNHEY and CDR2 as SMNVEV (reference sequence). CDR3 length: 14 amino acids. V lost 4 bases and J lost 1, with 10 bases in between. CDR3 sequence (DNA): TGTGCCAGCAGTTCGTGGGGGGGGAACACTGAAGCTTTCTTT. Encoded protein: CASSSWGGNTEAFF.

This chain links TRBV5-6 with TRBJ2-6; TRBD1 aligns across 7 bases. V lost 2 bases and J lost 2; bases outside the gene matches: 7. Germline CDR1 is SGHDT and CDR2 is YYEEEE. The CDR3 sequence is 17 residues long. The CDR3 nucleotides read TGTGCCAGCAGCTTCCTCCAGGGGGATCCTGGGGCCAACGTCCTGACTTTC. Protein sequence: CASSFLQGDPGANVLTF. Combining the CDR3 with reference TRBV5-6 and TRBJ2-6 gives the whole variable domain DAGVTQSPTHLIKTRGQQVTLRCSPKSGHDTVSWYQQALGQGPQFIFQYYEEEERQRGNFPDRFSGHQFPNYSSELNVNALLLGDSALYLCASSFLQGDPGANVLTFGAGSRLTVL.

The chain is built from TRBV29-1 and TRBJ1-2, with 7 nucleotides matching TRBD1. This CDR3 has 12 amino acids. Germline CDR1 SQVTM, CDR2 ANQGSEA. J gave up 2 bases and V 5 bases, and 2 bases lay outside the gene matches. In DNA, the CDR3 is TGCAGCGTTCCGACAGGGAACTATGGCTACACCTTC. Protein: CSVPTGNYGYTF.

The J gene is TRBJ2-7, the V gene TRBV5-6, with TRBD2 matching over 7 bases. This CDR3 region has 16 residues. The J segment lost 6 bases and the V segment lost 1 base, leaving 13 bases of the junction unmatched. The germline V gene has CDR1 SGHDT and CDR2 YYEEEE. For the CDR3, the DNA is TGTGCCAGCAGCTTGACCGGGACTATTCTTATCGGCGAGCAGTACTTC. Its protein is CASSLTGTILIGEQYF. Complete variable domain (other parts from reference TRBV5-6 and TRBJ2-7): DAGVTQSPTHLIKTRGQQVTLRCSPKSGHDTVSWYQQALGQGPQFIFQYYEEEERQRGNFPDRFSGHQFPNYSSELNVNALLLGDSALYLCASSLTGTILIGEQYFGPGTRLTVT.

This clonotype was recorded at least ten times. V and J are TRBV10-3 and TRBJ2-2; D may be TRBD1 or TRBD2 (5 bases each). V was shortened by 10 bases and J by 2 bases, with 14 bases between the two germline ends. CDR3 length equals 14 residues. CDR1 and CDR2 from the germline V gene are ENHRY and SYGVKD. CDR3 sequence (DNA): TGTGCCACACTAGTTGACAGTAACACCGGGGAGCTGTTTTTT. This translates into CATLVDSNTGELFF.

This clonotype has a handful of counts. The V gene is TRBV5-6, the J gene TRBJ1-5; no firm D call. Trimming removed 1 base at V and 8 bases at J, with 13 bases between. The CDR3 is 14 residues long. Germline lookup yields CDR1 SGHDT and CDR2 YYEEEE. Here the CDR3 DNA reads TGTGCCAGCAGCTTGTATGGGGTAATGGAGCCCCAGCATTTT. Translated: CASSLYGVMEPQHF. Full variable domain (outside the CDR3, taken from reference TRBV5-6 and TRBJ1-5): DAGVTQSPTHLIKTRGQQVTLRCSPKSGHDTVSWYQQALGQGPQFIFQYYEEEERQRGNFPDRFSGHQFPNYSSELNVNALLLGDSALYLCASSLYGVMEPQHFGDGTRLSIL.

In this sample, this clonotype turned up many times. The CDR3 coding sequence is TGTGCCAGCAGTTACGGAGGGAATCAGCCCCAGCATTTT. It codes for CASSYGGNQPQHF. This chain connects TRBV6-5 to TRBJ1-5; D is ambiguous. With 2 bases removed from V and 4 bases from J, the gap between germline ends came to 6 bases. The V gene's germline CDR1 is MNHEY and CDR2 SVGAGI. This CDR3 contains 13 residues.

This clonotype was found a few times. The chain carries TRBV24-1 and TRBJ2-2, with D maybe TRBD1 (5 bases). The germline V gene encodes CDR1 KGHDR and CDR2 SFDVKD. This CDR3 comprises 14 residues. The CDR3 region has the DNA TGTGCGACCTCCCGGACAAGGAACACCGGGGAGCTGTTTTTT. Protein sequence: CATSRTRNTGELFF.

The chain employs TRBV18 and TRBJ2-3; D could derive from TRBD1 or TRBD2 (5 bases each). Per germline, CDR1 KGHSH and CDR2 LQKENI. The CDR3 consists of 15 residues. The V and J ends lost 6 bases and 6 bases respectively, with 19 bases between them. The CDR3 loop reads CASSQTGTSADTQYF. The DNA of the CDR3 is TGTGCCAGCTCTCAAACCGGGACCTCCGCGGATACGCAGTATTTT. Supplemented by reference TRBV18 and TRBJ2-3, the full variable domain reads NAGVMQNPRHLVRRRGQEARLRCSPMKGHSHVYWYRQLPEEGLKFMVYLQKENIIDESGMPKERFSAEFPKEGPSILRIQQVVRGDSAAYFCASSQTGTSADTQYFGPGTRLTVL.

There are many counts of this clonotype. The rearrangement joins TRBV5-6 to TRBJ2-1, with D perhaps assigned TRBD1 or TRBD2 (6 bases each). Germline-derived CDR1 and CDR2 are SGHDT and YYEEEE. V was cut by 4 bases and J by 8 bases, with 19 bases left in between. The CDR3 loop spans 15 amino acids. In DNA form, the CDR3 reads TGTGCCAGCAGCCAACCGGGGGCCACCCGCCATGAGCAGTTCTTC. Residues: CASSQPGATRHEQFF.

To note about this clonotype: Likely a read error: the CDR3 ends without its conserved phenylalanine or tryptophan. The chain employs TRBV27 and TRBJ2-5; a possible D gene is TRBD2 (6 bases). Germline V lookup: CDR1 MNHEY, CDR2 SMNVEV (reference sequence). The length of the CDR3 is 13 residues. The DNA of the CDR3 is TGTGTCAGCACCCTAGCGAGGGGAGAGACCCAGTACCTC. Encoded protein: CVSTLARGETQYL.